The T cell receptor beta chain under discussion was sequenced for a study of cytomegalovirus exposure and HLA in healthy donors. Study-level information: Researchers found that approximately 77% of some 400 genotyped donors fell within the Caucasian-associated ancestry cluster.

The CDR3 covers 14 residues. Germline loops: CDR1 LGHNA, CDR2 YSLEER. The V and J ends lost 1 base and 8 bases respectively, with 14 bases between them. Turning to this clone: What it recognizes is unknown.

Findings and caveats of the study: The authors confirmed in vitro that a few CMV-associated chains were specific for CMV antigens. Excluded: some indistinguishable V segments such as TRBV6-2 and TRBV6-3.

The PCR had 60 Vbeta and 13 Jbeta primers. Methods used by the authors: Later reanalysis found 75 million to 100 million unique TCR beta chains, around 10 million of them shared. Assay used: immunoSEQ multiplex PCR; TCRdb lists only in-frame clones, some missing. The V and J calls and the clone size are those of that table, but D and trimming were determined from the DNA. The sample holds about 200,000 clones, around 79% seen once. The rearrangement joins TRBV4-3 to TRBJ1-1; possibly TRBD1 for D (6 bases). The sequenced sample consisted of PBMCs. The receptor was isolated from a male donor in good health and CMV-seropositive. CDR3 residues: CASSQVGTQHEAFF. CDR3 nucleotides: TGCGCCAGCAGCCAAGTAGGGACACAGCACGAAGCTTTCTTT.